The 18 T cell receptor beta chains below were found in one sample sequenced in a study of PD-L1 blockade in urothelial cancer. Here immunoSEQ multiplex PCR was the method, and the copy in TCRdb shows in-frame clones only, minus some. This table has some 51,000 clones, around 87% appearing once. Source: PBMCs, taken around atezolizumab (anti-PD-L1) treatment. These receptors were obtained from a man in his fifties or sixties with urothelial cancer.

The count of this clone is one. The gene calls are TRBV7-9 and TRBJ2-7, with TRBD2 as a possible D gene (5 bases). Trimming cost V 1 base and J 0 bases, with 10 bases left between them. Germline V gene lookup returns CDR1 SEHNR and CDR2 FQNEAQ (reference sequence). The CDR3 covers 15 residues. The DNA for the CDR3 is TGTGCCAGCAGCTTAGGCGGGCGAATCTCCTACGAGCAGTACTTC. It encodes CASSLGGRISYEQYF.

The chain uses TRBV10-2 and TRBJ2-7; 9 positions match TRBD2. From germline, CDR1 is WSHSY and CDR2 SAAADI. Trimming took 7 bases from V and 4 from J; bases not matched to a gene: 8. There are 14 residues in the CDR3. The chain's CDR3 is CASKAAGGGYEQYF. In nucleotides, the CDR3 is TGCGCCAGCAAGGCGGCGGGAGGGGGGTACGAGCAGTACTTC.

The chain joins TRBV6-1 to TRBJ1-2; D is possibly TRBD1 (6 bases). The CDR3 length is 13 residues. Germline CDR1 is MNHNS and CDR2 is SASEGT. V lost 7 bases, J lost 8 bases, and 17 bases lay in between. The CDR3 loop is CASMNYRDEGYTF. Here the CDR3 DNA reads TGTGCCAGCATGAACTACAGGGACGAGGGCTACACCTTC.

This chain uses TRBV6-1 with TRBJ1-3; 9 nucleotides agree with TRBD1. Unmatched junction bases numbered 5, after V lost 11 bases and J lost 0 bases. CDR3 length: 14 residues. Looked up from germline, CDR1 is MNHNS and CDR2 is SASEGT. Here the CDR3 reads CAAWDRASGNTIYF. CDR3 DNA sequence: TGTGCCGCATGGGACAGGGCCTCTGGAAACACCATATATTTT.

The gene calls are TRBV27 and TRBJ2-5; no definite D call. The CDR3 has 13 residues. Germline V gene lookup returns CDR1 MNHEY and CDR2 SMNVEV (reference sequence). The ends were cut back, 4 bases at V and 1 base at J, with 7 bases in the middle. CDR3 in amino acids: CASSYYSQETQYF. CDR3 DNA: TGTGCCAGCAGTTATTACTCCCAAGAGACCCAGTACTTC.

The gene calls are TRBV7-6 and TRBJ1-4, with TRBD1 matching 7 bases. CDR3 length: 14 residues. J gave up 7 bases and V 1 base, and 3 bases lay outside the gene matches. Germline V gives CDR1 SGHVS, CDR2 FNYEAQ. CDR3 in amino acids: CASSLGTGLEKLFF. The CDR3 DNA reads TGTGCCAGCAGCTTAGGGACAGGACTTGAAAAACTGTTTTTT.

DNA of the CDR3: TGTGCCAGCAGTGAGAGGACTAGCGGGAGGTTCCGAGAGACCCAGTACTTC. Its translation: CASSERTSGRFRETQYF. This chain uses TRBV2 with TRBJ2-5, with 14 bases identical to TRBD2. The length of the CDR3 is 17 residues. V gave up 3 bases and J gave up 4 bases; unmatched junction bases: 7. Germline V gene data show CDR1 as SNHLY and CDR2 as FYNNEI.

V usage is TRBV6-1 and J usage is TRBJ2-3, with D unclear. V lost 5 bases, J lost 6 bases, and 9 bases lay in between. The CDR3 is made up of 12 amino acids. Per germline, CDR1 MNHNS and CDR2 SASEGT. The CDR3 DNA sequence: TGTGCCAGCAGTTTAGACTTGGATACGCAGTATTTT. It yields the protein CASSLDLDTQYF.

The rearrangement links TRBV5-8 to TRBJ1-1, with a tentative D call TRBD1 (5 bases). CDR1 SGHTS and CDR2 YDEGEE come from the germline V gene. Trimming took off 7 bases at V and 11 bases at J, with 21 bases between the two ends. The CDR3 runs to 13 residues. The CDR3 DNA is TGTGCCAGCCGGACCGGGGGGGACCTAGGGGCTTTCTTT. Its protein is CASRTGGDLGAFF.

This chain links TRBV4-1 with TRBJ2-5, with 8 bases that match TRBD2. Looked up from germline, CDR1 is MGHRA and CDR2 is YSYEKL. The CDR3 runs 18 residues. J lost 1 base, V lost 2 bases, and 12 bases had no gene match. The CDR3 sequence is CASSQFRVGGGFQETQYF. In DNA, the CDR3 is TGCGCCAGCAGCCAATTCCGTGTTGGCGGGGGGTTCCAAGAGACCCAGTACTTC.

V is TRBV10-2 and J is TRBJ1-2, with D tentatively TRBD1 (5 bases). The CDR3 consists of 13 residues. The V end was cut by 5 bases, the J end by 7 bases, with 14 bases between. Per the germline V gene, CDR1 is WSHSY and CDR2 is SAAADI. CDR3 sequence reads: CASSSDRLGGYTF. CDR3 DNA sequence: TGCGCCAGCAGTTCCGACAGATTAGGTGGCTACACCTTC.

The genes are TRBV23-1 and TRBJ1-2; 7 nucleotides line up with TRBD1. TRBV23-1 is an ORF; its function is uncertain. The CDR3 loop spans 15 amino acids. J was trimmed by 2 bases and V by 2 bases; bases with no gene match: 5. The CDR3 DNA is TGCGCCAGCAGTCAAATGTCAGGGGGAAACTATGGCTACACCTTC. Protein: CASSQMSGGNYGYTF.

The DNA of the CDR3 is TGTGCCAGTAGAAGTGCGGGAGCGAACACCGGGGAGCTGTTTTTT. It translates to CASRSAGANTGELFF. This rearrangement joins TRBV19 to TRBJ2-2; 7 nucleotides match TRBD2. The CDR3 is 15 residues long. The J segment lost 0 bases and the V segment lost 6 bases, leaving 4 bases of the junction unmatched. Germline CDR1 reads LNHDA; CDR2 reads SQIVND (reference sequence).

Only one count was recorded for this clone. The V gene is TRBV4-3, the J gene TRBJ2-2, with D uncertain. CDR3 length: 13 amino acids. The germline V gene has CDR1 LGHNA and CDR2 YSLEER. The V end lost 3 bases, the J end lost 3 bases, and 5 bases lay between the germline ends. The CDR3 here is CASSQEYTGELFF. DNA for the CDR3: TGCGCCAGCAGCCAGGAGTACACCGGGGAGCTGTTTTTT.

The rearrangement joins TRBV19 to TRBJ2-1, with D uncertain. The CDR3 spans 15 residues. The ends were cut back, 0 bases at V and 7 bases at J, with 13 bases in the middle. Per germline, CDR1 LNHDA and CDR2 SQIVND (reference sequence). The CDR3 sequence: CASSIDLSHVNEQFF. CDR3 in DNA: TGTGCCAGTAGTATAGATCTTAGCCATGTGAATGAGCAGTTCTTC. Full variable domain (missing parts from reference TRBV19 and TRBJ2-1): DGGITQSPKYLFRKEGQNVTLSCEQNLNHDAMYWYRQDPGQGLRLIYYSQIVNDFQKGDIAEGYSVSREKKESFPLTVTSAQKNPTAFYLCASSIDLSHVNEQFFGPGTRLTVL.

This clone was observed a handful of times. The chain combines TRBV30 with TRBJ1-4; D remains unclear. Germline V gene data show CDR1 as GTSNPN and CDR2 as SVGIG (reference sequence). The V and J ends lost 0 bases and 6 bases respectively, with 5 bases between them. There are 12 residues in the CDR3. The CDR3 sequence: CAWSVLDEKLFF. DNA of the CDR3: TGTGCCTGGAGTGTCCTAGATGAAAAACTGTTTTTT. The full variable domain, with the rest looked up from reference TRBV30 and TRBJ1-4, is SQTIHQWPATLVQPVGSPLSLECTVEGTSNPNLYWYRQAAGRGLQLLFYSVGIGQISSEVPQNLSASRPQDRQFILSSKKLLLSDSGFYLCAWSVLDEKLFFGSGTQLSVL.

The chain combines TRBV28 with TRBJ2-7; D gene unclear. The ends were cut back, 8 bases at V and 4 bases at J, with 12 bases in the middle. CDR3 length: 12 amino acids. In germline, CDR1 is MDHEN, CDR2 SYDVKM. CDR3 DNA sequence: TGTGCCAGCGCCCTGACACGATACGAGCAGTACTTC. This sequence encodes CASALTRYEQYF.

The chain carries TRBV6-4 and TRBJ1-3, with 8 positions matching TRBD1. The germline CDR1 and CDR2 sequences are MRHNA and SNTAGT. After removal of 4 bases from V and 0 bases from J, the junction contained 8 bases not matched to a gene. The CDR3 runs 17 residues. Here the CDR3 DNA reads TGTGCCAGCAGTGCTTCCGCCGGGACAGGCTCTGGAAACACCATATATTTT. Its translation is CASSASAGTGSGNTIYF.